This T cell receptor beta chain was captured by sequencing in a study of shared clonotypes between healthy human individuals. Deep-level settings were used for running the assay. Splitting of each subset's genomic DNA was done evenly across several immunoSEQ plates. Authors' methods: Filtering was not the same, since immunoSEQ gave junction-only sequences without quality scores. Measured with immunoSEQ multiplex PCR; TCRdb has only the in-frame clones, and not every one. Clonal size and the V and J genes are those of that table, whereas D and trimming came from the DNA. The sample yields approximately 2,000,000 clones, 93% seen once. Naivety among CD8 cells was defined by CD45RO negativity and positive CCR7 selection, thereby excluding terminally differentiated effector memory CD45RA+ cells. Overall study findings and caveats: Clonotypes that were shared across four donors made up around 5% of naive CD4 clonotypes.

As for this clone: Its antigen remains unknown.

The specimen sequenced was naive CD8+ T cells from PBMCs. This sequence was found in a man between 18 and 29 years old in good health. Some clones in this sample may be carry-over from other donors' samples.

The CDR3: CSVEGLTVYEQYF. The CDR3, as DNA: TGCAGCGTTGAAGGGTTGACAGTCTACGAGCAGTACTTC. The rearrangement uses TRBV29-1 and TRBJ2-7; TRBD1 is a possible D gene (5 bases). Germline CDR1 SQVTM, CDR2 ANQGSEA. V dropped 1 base and J dropped 3 bases, with 10 bases sitting between them. The CDR3 is 13 amino acids.